Listed below are T cell receptor beta chains from one sample, sequenced in a study of cytomegalovirus exposure and HLA in healthy donors. TCRdb's copy holds only in-frame clones and misses some; the assay was immunoSEQ multiplex PCR. In the table there are roughly 100,000 clones, about 74% of which are singletons. The sequenced sample consisted of PBMCs. The source of these receptors is a female donor in good health and CMV-seropositive. Both conserved end residues are part of each CDR3. D genes are given only for firm matches. Not every row has a clone size; where given, it reads once, few, many or a size class.

clone_size,d_call,j_call,v_call,cdr3_nt,cdr3_aa
once,NA,TRBJ2-5,TRBV7-2,TGTGCCAGCAGCTCCAACAGGGACCTGCGGACCCAGTACTTC,CASSSNRDLRTQYF
NA,TRBD1,TRBJ1-2,TRBV7-9,TGTGCCAGCAGCCTCGGGACAGGGGGGACAGGGTATGGCTACACCTTC,CASSLGTGGTGYGYTF
once,NA,TRBJ2-5,TRBV10-3,TGTGCCATCAGTGGGCAAGCGGGTGTCGGACAAGAGACCCAGTACTTC,CAISGQAGVGQETQYF
few,TRBD2,TRBJ2-7,TRBV9,TGTGCCAGCTCCGGGACTAGGGGCGAGCAGTACTTC,CASSGTRGEQYF
NA,TRBD1,TRBJ1-4,TRBV30,TGTGCCTGGAGCCAAGGAGGACAGGGGCAAGAAAAACTGTTTTTT,CAWSQGGQGQEKLFF
NA,NA,TRBJ2-1,TRBV7-6,TGTGCCAGCAGCTCCGCTGGCCGCAACAGGTCCTACAATGAGCAGTTCTTC,CASSSAGRNRSYNEQFF
NA,TRBD2,TRBJ2-5,TRBV9,TGTGCCAGCAGCCCCCGGGAGGGGGGCCAGACCCAGTACTTC,CASSPREGGQTQYF
NA,NA,TRBJ1-1,TRBV10-3,TGTGCCATCAGTGAGTTTACAGGGAAGGGAGCTTTCTTT,CAISEFTGKGAFF
NA,NA,TRBJ1-2,TRBV7-2,TGTGCCAGCAGCTTAGCGTATATGACAGGCCCCCTTGGCTACACCTTC,CASSLAYMTGPLGYTF
NA,NA,TRBJ2-7,TRBV6-1,TGTGCCAGCAGTGGTCTTCGCGCAGGGTGGAGCTCCTACGAGCAGTACTTC,CASSGLRAGWSSYEQYF
NA,TRBD2,TRBJ2-5,TRBV7-8,TGTGCCAGCAGCTTATTTTCTCGGCTAGCGGGGGAAGAGACCCAGTACTTC,CASSLFSRLAGEETQYF
once,NA,TRBJ1-1,TRBV7-9,TGTGCCAGCAGCAAGGACAGTTTGAACACTGAAGCTTTCTTT,CASSKDSLNTEAFF
NA,TRBD2,TRBJ2-5,TRBV28,TGTGCCAGCAGTTTACCCAGCGGGAGCCAAGAGACCCAGTACTTC,CASSLPSGSQETQYF